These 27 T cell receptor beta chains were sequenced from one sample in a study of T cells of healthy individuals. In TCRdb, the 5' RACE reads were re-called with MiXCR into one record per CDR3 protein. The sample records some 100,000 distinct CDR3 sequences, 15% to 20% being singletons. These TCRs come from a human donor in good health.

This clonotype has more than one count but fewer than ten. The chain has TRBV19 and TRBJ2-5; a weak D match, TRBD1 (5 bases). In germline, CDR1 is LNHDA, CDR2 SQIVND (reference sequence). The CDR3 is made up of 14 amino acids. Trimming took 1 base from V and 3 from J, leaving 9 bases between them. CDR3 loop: CASSIGEGEETQYF. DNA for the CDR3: TGTGCCAGTAGTATAGGCGAAGGGGAAGAGACCCAGTACTTC.

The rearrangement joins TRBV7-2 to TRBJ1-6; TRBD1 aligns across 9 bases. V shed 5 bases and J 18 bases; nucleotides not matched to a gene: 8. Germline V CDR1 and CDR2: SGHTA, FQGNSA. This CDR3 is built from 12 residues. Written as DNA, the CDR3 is TGTGCCAGCAGCCCTGACAGGGGGAATGCCCACTTT. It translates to CASSPDRGNAHF. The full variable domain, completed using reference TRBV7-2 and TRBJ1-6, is GAGVSQSPSNKVTEKGKDVELRCDPISGHTALYWYRQSLGQGLEFLIYFQGNSAPDKSGLPSDRFSAERTGGSVSTLTIQRTQQEDSAVYLCASSPDRGNAHFGNGTRLTVT.

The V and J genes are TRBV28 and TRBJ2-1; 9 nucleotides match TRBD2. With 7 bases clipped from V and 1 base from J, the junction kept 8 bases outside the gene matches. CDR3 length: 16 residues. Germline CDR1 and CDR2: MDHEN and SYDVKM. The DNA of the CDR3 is TGTGCCAGCAAGGGTCTAGCGGGATCTTCCTACAATGAGCAGTTCTTC. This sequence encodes CASKGLAGSSYNEQFF. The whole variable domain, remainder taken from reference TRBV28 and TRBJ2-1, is DVKVTQSSRYLVKRTGEKVFLECVQDMDHENMFWYRQDPGLGLRLIYFSYDVKMKEKGDIPEGYSVSREKKERFSLILESASTNQTSMYLCASKGLAGSSYNEQFFGPGTRLTVL.

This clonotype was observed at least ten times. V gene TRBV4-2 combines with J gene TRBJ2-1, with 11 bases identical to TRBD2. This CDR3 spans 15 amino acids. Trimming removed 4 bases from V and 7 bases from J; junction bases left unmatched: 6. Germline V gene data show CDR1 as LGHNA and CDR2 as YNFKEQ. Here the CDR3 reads CASSPTTSGENEQFF. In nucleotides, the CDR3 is TGTGCCAGCAGCCCGACGACTAGCGGGGAGAATGAGCAGTTCTTC.

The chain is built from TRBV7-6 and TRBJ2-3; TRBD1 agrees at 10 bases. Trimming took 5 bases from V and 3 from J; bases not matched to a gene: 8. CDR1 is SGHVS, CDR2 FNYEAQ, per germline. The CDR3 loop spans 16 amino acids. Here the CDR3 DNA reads TGTGCCAGCAGCCAGCCGACAGGGGGCGGGACAGATACGCAGTATTTT. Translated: CASSQPTGGGTDTQYF. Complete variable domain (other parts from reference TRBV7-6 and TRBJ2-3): GAGVSQSPRYKVTKRGQDVALRCDPISGHVSLYWYRQALGQGPEFLTYFNYEAQQDKSGLPNDRFSAERPEGSISTLTIQRTEQRDSAMYRCASSQPTGGGTDTQYFGPGTRLTVL.

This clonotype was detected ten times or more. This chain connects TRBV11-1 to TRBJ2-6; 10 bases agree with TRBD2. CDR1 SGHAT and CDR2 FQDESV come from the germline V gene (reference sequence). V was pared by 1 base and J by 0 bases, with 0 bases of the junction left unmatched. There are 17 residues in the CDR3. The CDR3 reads CASSLGTSGSGANVLTF. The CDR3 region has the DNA TGTGCCAGCAGCTTAGGGACTAGCGGCTCTGGGGCCAACGTCCTGACTTTC.

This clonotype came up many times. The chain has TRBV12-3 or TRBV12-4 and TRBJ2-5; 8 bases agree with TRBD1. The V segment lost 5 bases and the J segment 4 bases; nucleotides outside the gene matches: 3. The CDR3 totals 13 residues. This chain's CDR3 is CASSPQGVETQYF. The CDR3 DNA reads TGTGCCAGCAGTCCACAGGGGGTAGAGACCCAGTACTTC.

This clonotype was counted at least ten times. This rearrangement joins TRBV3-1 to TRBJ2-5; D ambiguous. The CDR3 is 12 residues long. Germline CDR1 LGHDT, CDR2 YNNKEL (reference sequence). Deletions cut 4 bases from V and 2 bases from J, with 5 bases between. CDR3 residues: CASSRLQETQYF. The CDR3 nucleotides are TGTGCCAGCAGCCGACTTCAAGAGACCCAGTACTTC.

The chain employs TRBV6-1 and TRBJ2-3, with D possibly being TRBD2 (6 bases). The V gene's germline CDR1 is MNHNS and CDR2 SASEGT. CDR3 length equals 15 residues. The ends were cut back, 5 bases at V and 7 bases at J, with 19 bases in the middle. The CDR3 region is CASSQAGGSTNTQYF. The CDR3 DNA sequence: TGTGCCAGCAGTCAGGCTGGGGGGTCCACGAATACGCAGTATTTT.

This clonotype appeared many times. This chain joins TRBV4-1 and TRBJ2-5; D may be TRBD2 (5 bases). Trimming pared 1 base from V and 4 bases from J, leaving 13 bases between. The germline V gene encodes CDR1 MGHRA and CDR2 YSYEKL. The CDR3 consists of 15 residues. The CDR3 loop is CASSQVILGAETQYF. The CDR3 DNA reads TGCGCCAGCAGCCAAGTTATACTAGGAGCAGAGACCCAGTACTTC.

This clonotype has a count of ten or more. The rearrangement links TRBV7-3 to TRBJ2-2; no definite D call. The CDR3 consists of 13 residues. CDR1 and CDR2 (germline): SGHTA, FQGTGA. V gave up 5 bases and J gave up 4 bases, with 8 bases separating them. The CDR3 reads CASSATRTGELFF. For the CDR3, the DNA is TGTGCCAGCAGCGCAACCCGCACCGGGGAGCTGTTTTTT.

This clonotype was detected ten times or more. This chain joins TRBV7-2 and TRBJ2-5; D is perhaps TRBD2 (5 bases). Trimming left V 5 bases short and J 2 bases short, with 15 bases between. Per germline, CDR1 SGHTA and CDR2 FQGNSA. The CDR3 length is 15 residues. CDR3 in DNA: TGTGCCAGCAGCCCGCCCAGCGGACTTCAAGAGACCCAGTACTTC. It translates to CASSPPSGLQETQYF.

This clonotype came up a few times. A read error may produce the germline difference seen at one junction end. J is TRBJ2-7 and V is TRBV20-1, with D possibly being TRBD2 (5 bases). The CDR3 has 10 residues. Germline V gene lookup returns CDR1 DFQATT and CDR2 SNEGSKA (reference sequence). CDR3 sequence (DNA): TGCAGTGCTAGGGCGGGTACGCTGGACTTC. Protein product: CSARAGTLDF.

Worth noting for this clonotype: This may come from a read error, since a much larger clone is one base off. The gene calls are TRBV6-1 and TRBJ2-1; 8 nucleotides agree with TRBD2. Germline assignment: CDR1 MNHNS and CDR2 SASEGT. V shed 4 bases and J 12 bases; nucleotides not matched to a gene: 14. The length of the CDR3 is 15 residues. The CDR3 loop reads CASSASRGGRGGQFF. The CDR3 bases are TGTGCCAGCAGTGCGAGTCGCGGGGGGAGGGGTGGGCAGTTCTTC.

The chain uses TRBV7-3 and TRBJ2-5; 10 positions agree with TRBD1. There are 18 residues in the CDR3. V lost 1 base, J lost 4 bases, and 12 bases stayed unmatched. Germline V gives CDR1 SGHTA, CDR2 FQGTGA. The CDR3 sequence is CASSLMGGGTGERETQYF. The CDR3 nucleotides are TGTGCCAGCAGCTTAATGGGAGGTGGGACAGGGGAGCGAGAGACCCAGTACTTC.

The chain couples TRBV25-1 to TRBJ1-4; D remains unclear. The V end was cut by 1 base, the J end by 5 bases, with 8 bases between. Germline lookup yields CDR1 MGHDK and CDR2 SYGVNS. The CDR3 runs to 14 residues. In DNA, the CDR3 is TGTGCCAGCAGTGAATCGAAGAAAAATGAAAAACTGTTTTTT. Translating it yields CASSESKKNEKLFF. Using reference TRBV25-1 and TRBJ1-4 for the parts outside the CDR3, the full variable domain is EADIYQTPRYLVIGTGKKITLECSQTMGHDKMYWYQQDPGMELHLIHYSYGVNSTEKGDLSSESTVSRIRTEHFPLTLESARPSHTSQYLCASSESKKNEKLFFGSGTQLSVL.

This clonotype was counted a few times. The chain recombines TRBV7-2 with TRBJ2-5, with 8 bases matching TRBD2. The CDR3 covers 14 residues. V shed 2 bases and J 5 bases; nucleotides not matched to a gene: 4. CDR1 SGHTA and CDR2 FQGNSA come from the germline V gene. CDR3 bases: TGTGCCAGCAGCTTACAGCGGGGGCAGGAGACCCAGTACTTC. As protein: CASSLQRGQETQYF. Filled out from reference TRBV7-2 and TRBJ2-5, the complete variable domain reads GAGVSQSPSNKVTEKGKDVELRCDPISGHTALYWYRQSLGQGLEFLIYFQGNSAPDKSGLPSDRFSAERTGGSVSTLTIQRTQQEDSAVYLCASSLQRGQETQYFGPGTRLLVL.

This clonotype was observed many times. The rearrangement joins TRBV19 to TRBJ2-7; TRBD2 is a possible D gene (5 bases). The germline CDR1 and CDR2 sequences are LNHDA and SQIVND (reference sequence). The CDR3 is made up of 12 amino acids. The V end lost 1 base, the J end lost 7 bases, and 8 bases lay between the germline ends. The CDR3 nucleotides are TGTGCCAGTAGTATAGGCCGCGGGGAGCAGTACTTC. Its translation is CASSIGRGEQYF.

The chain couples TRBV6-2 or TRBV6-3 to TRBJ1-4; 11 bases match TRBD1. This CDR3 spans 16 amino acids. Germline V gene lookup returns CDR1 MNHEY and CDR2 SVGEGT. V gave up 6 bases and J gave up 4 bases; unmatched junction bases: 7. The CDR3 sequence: CASRRTGGVGNEKLFF. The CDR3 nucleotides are TGTGCCAGCAGAAGGACAGGGGGCGTCGGTAATGAAAAACTGTTTTTT.

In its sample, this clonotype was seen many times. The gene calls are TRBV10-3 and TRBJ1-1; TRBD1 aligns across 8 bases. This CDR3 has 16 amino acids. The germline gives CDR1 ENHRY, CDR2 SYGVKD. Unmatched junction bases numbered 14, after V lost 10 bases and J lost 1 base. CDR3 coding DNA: TGTGCCACCCGAGGGGGGCAGGGACAGGAGAACACTGAAGCTTTCTTT. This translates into CATRGGQGQENTEAFF.

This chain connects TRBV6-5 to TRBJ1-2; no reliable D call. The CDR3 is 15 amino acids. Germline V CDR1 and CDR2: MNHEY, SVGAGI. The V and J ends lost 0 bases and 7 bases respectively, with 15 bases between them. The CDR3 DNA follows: TGTGCCAGCAGTTACTCTGAACTCAGAGAGGCTGGCTACACCTTC. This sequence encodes CASSYSELREAGYTF.

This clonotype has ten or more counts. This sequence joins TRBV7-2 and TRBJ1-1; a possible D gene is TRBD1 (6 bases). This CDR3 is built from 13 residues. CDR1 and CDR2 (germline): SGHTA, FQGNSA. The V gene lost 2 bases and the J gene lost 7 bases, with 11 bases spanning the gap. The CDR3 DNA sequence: TGTGCCAGCAGCTTACGGCAGGGGATTGAAGCTTTCTTT. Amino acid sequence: CASSLRQGIEAFF.

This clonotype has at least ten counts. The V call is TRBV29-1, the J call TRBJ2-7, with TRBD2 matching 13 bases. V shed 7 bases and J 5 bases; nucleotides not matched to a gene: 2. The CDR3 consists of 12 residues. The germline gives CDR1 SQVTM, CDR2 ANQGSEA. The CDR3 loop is CSGLAGGDEQYF. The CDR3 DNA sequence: TGCAGCGGACTAGCGGGGGGCGACGAGCAGTACTTC.

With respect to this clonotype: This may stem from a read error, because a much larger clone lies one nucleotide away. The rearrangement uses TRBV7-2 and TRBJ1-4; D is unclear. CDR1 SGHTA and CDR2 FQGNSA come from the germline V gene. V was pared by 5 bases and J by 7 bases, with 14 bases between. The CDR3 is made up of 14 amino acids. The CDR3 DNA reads TGTGCCAGCAGCCCACTCATAGTAGGTGAAAAACTGTTTTTT. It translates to CASSPLIVGEKLFF.

The CDR3 bases are TGTGCCAGCAGCCAAATGGACGGTGGGGACGAGCAGTACTTC. Protein sequence: CASSQMDGGDEQYF. The V and J genes are TRBV11-1 and TRBJ2-7; D call uncertain. V lost 5 bases, J lost 5 bases, and 16 bases lay in between. Germline assignment: CDR1 SGHAT and CDR2 FQDESV (reference sequence). This CDR3 is built from 14 residues.

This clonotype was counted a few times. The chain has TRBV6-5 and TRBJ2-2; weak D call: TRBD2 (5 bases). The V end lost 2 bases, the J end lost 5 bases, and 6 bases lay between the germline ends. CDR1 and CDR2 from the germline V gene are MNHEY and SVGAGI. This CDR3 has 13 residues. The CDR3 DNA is TGTGCCAGCAGTTACGGGGAGACCGGGGAGCTGTTTTTT. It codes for CASSYGETGELFF.

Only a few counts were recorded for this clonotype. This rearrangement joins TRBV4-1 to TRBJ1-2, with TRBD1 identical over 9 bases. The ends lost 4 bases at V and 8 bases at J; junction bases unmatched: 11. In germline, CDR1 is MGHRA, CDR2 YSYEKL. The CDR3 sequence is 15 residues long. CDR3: CASSPEPGQGGGYTF. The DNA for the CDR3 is TGCGCCAGCAGCCCTGAACCGGGACAGGGAGGGGGCTACACCTTC.